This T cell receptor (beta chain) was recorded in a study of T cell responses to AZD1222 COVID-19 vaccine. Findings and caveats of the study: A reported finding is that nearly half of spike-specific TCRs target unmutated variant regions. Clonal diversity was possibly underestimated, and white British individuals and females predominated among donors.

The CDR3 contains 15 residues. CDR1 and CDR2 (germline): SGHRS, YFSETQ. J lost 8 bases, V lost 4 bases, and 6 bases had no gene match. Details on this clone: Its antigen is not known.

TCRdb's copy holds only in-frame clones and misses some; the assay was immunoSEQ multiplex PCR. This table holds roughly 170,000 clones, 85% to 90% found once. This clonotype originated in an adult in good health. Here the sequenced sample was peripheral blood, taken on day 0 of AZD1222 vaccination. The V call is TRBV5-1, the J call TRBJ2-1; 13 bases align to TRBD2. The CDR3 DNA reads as TGCGCCAGCAGCAGAGGACTAGCGGGGGAGTATGAGCAGTTCTTC. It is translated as CASSRGLAGEYEQFF.